This is a list of T cell receptor beta chains from one sample in a study of regulatory T cells in long-lasting Graves disease. TCRdb re-called the multiplex PCR reads with MiXCR, one entry per CDR3 protein. This table has approximately 500,000 distinct CDR3 sequences, around a fifth appearing once. Sample: peripheral blood mononuclear cells (PBMCs), taken when the disease was refractory, from a patient treated with antithyroid drugs. The origin of the receptors is a female donor with Graves disease. Both conserved end residues are part of each CDR3. The D gene is left open where the match is weak. Clone size, where shown, is once, few, many, or a class for clones that have expanded.

>TRBJ2-7|TRBV28|many|-
CASSSQGPGVDEQYF
TGTGCCAGCAGTTCGCAGGGGCCGGGTGTGGACGAGCAGTACTTC
>TRBJ1-6|TRBV3-1|few|TRBD1
CASSGTGPGYNSPLHF
TGTGCCAGCAGCGGGACAGGGCCCGGCTATAATTCACCCCTCCACTTT
>TRBJ1-5|TRBV28|many|-
CASSRGTYLQPQHF
TGTGCCAGCAGTCGAGGGACATACCTTCAGCCCCAGCATTTT
>TRBJ2-7|TRBV13|-|TRBD1
CASSLLPGQSSYEQYF
TGTGCCAGCAGCCTTTTACCGGGACAGAGCTCCTACGAGCAGTACTTC
>TRBJ1-1|TRBV28|many|TRBD1
CASSSGGQMNTEAFF
TGTGCCAGCAGTTCGGGGGGACAGATGAACACTGAAGCTTTCTTT
>TRBJ1-6|TRBV28|-|TRBD1
CASSLGPGGSPLHF
TGTGCCAGCAGTTTGGGACCAGGGGGTTCACCCCTCCACTTT
>TRBJ2-2|TRBV11-2|-|TRBD2
CANSFSSGMSTGELFF
TGTGCCAACAGCTTTTCTAGCGGGATGTCCACCGGGGAGCTGTTTTTT
>TRBJ2-4|TRBV11-1|many|TRBD1
CASSSGTGGAKNIQYF
TGTGCCAGCAGCTCCGGGACAGGAGGGGCCAAAAACATTCAGTACTTC
>TRBJ2-2|TRBV5-1|-|TRBD2
CASTGTSGQQELFF
TGCGCCAGCACCGGGACTAGCGGGCAGCAGGAGCTGTTTTTT
>TRBJ2-7|TRBV6-2/TRBV6-3|-|-
CASSDSPSSYEQYF
TGTGCCAGCAGTGATTCACCTTCCTCCTACGAGCAGTACTTC
>TRBJ1-4|TRBV3-1|many|-
CASSQLDAGTPEKLFF
TGTGCCAGCAGCCAACTCGACGCTGGGACCCCAGAAAAACTGTTTTTT
>TRBJ2-5|TRBV10-2|many|-
CASSQGTNQETQYF
TGCGCCAGCAGCCAAGGGACAAACCAAGAGACCCAGTACTTC
>TRBJ1-2|TRBV19|-|-
CASSHPGANYGYTF
TGTGCCAGTAGTCATCCAGGAGCTAACTATGGCTACACCTTC
>TRBJ2-5|TRBV20-1|few|TRBD2
CSARETSGRETQYF
TGCAGTGCTAGAGAGACTAGCGGGAGAGAAACCCAGTACTTC
>TRBJ2-2|TRBV11-2|many|TRBD1
CASSLGTTGGFNTGELFF
TGTGCCAGCAGCTTAGGAACTACAGGGGGATTTAACACCGGGGAGCTGTTTTTT
>TRBJ1-4|TRBV28|many|TRBD1
CAIASHRGGGEKLFF
TGTGCCATCGCATCACACAGGGGCGGGGGTGAAAAACTGTTTTTT
>TRBJ2-7|TRBV28|many|-
CASSLLPSEQYF
TGTGCCAGCAGCCTCTTGCCGTCCGAGCAGTACTTC
>TRBJ2-7|TRBV29-1|few|-
CSVRVLGFSYEQYF
TGCAGCGTTCGGGTGTTAGGCTTCTCCTACGAGCAGTACTTC
>TRBJ1-1|TRBV7-9|many|-
CASSLFPGTEAFF
TGTGCCAGCAGCTTATTTCCGGGGACTGAAGCTTTCTTT
>TRBJ1-5|TRBV12-3/TRBV12-4|few|-
CASSQSDSNQPQHF
TGTGCCAGCAGCCAGTCTGACAGCAATCAGCCCCAGCATTTT
>TRBJ2-4|TRBV7-3|many|TRBD1
CASSGQGGAKGIQYF
TGTGCCAGCAGCGGGCAAGGGGGCGCGAAGGGCATTCAGTACTTC
>TRBJ1-2|TRBV28|many|-
CASSLQAPYGYTF
TGTGCCAGCAGTTTACAGGCGCCCTATGGCTACACCTTC
>TRBJ1-3|TRBV4-1|-|TRBD1
CASSQEQGLSGNTIYF
TGCGCCAGCAGCCAAGAACAGGGGCTCTCTGGAAACACCATATATTTT
>TRBJ2-7|TRBV4-1|few|TRBD2
CASSQDSAGGSSYEQYF
TGCGCCAGCAGCCAAGATTCGGCGGGAGGGAGCTCCTACGAGCAGTACTTC
>TRBJ2-5|TRBV7-9|-|-
CASSLGNSGETQYF
TGTGCCAGCAGCTTAGGAAATAGCGGAGAGACCCAGTACTTC
>TRBJ1-1|TRBV7-2|many|-
CASSLFGGGLLNTEAFF
TGTGCCAGCAGCTTATTCGGGGGGGGCCTCCTGAACACTGAAGCTTTCTTT
>TRBJ1-5|TRBV6-2/TRBV6-3|few|-
CASSEGKSVGHSNQPQHF
TGTGCCAGCAGTGAAGGGAAAAGCGTGGGGCATAGCAATCAGCCCCAGCATTTT
>TRBJ1-1|TRBV6-1|many|TRBD1
CASSEVTGTGGTEAFF
TGTGCCAGCAGTGAAGTTACAGGGACAGGGGGCACTGAAGCTTTCTTT
>TRBJ2-2|TRBV2|many|-
CASSKNTGELFF
TGTGCCAGCAGCAAGAACACCGGGGAGCTGTTTTTT
>TRBJ2-7|TRBV4-2|few|TRBD2
CASSLRTSGGYEQYF
TGTGCCAGCAGCCTTCGGACTAGCGGGGGCTACGAGCAGTACTTC
>TRBJ2-7|TRBV5-1|many|-
CASSVALSYEQYF
TGCGCCAGCAGTGTCGCCCTCTCCTACGAGCAGTACTTC
>TRBJ2-2|TRBV28|many|-
CASNRADTGELFF
TGTGCCAGCAACAGGGCGGACACCGGGGAGCTGTTTTTT
>TRBJ2-4|TRBV11-3|many|-
CASSEPKDRTIAKNIQYF
TGTGCCAGCAGCGAACCCAAGGACAGAACTATAGCCAAAAACATTCAGTACTTC
>TRBJ2-7|TRBV19|few|-
CASSLTDFGEQYF
TGTGCCAGTAGCCTTACCGATTTCGGCGAGCAGTACTTC
>TRBJ1-2|TRBV4-2|many|-
CASSHDRANYGYTF
TGTGCCAGCAGCCATGACCGAGCTAACTATGGCTACACCTTC
>TRBJ1-3|TRBV3-1|-|-
CASSPSENGNTIYF
TGTGCCAGCAGCCCCTCGGAGAATGGAAACACCATATATTTT
>TRBJ1-4|TRBV28|few|-
CASSLPDTVNEKLFF
TGTGCCAGCAGTTTACCGGACACGGTTAATGAAAAACTGTTTTTT
>TRBJ2-5|TRBV6-2/TRBV6-3|many|-
CASRGAGEETQYF
TGTGCCAGCAGGGGGGCAGGAGAAGAGACCCAGTACTTC
>TRBJ1-4|TRBV9|-|-
CASSATEVREKLFF
TGTGCCAGCAGCGCGACAGAGGTTCGCGAAAAACTGTTTTTT
>TRBJ1-6|TRBV7-8|few|-
CASTPLRYNSPLHF
TGTGCCAGCACGCCTCTCCGGTATAATTCACCCCTCCACTTT
>TRBJ1-2|TRBV5-1|few|-
CASGIIPRDTDPGIGYTF
TGCGCCAGCGGAATAATACCCCGGGACACCGACCCAGGGATTGGCTACACCTTC
>TRBJ2-2|TRBV5-1|-|-
CASSLPGPDTGELFF
TGCGCCAGCAGCTTGCCGGGTCCCGACACCGGGGAGCTGTTTTTT
>TRBJ2-7|TRBV11-2|many|TRBD1
CASSLGQGVYEQYF
TGTGCCAGCAGCTTGGGACAGGGGGTTTACGAGCAGTACTTC
>TRBJ1-3|TRBV7-2|many|-
CASSPRSISGNTIYF
TGTGCCAGCAGTCCGCGGTCCATCTCTGGAAACACCATATATTTT
>TRBJ1-2|TRBV29-1|many|-
CSVEGNGYTF
TGCAGCGTTGAAGGAAATGGCTACACCTTC
>TRBJ2-5|TRBV6-1|few|-
CAGSERGPQETQYF
TGTGCCGGCAGTGAAAGGGGACCACAAGAGACCCAGTACTTC
>TRBJ2-5|TRBV19|many|-
CASSTPGAGETQYF
TGTGCCAGTAGTACCCCGGGGGCTGGGGAGACCCAGTACTTC
>TRBJ1-2|TRBV5-5|many|TRBD1
CASSFRQGHGYTF
TGTGCCAGCAGCTTCCGACAGGGACATGGCTACACCTTC
>TRBJ2-1|TRBV9|few|TRBD2
CASSVKLAGQFF
TGTGCCAGCAGCGTAAAACTAGCGGGACAGTTCTTC
>TRBJ1-1|TRBV11-3|many|-
CASSLGFRFNTEAFF
TGTGCCAGCAGCTTAGGTTTCCGATTTAACACTGAAGCTTTCTTT
>TRBJ2-7|TRBV20-1|many|TRBD2
CSARGETSGTTGQYF
TGCAGTGCTCGTGGGGAGACTAGCGGGACGACGGGGCAGTACTTC
>TRBJ2-5|TRBV27|few|-
CASVQSRQETQYF
TGTGCCAGCGTCCAAAGCCGTCAAGAGACCCAGTACTTC
>TRBJ1-1|TRBV28|many|-
CASKTQTAEAFF
TGTGCCAGCAAGACGCAGACTGCAGAAGCTTTCTTT
>TRBJ2-7|TRBV29-1|many|-
CSVRLRNSYEQYF
TGCAGCGTAAGACTAAGGAACTCCTACGAGCAGTACTTC
>TRBJ1-5|TRBV29-1|once|-
CSVEIDSEPQHF
TGCAGCGTTGAAATCGACTCGGAGCCCCAGCATTTT